This T cell receptor (beta chain) came from a study of T cell responses to AZD1222 COVID-19 vaccine. Study outcomes and limitations: Compared with day 0, the breadth and depth of the Spike-specific TCR repertoire rose significantly after two doses of AZD1222. Spike was spanned by vaccine-associated CD4 TCRs, which were dominant at 160-218 and 743-854.

Profiled with immunoSEQ multiplex PCR; TCRdb holds only in-frame clones, not every one. This repertoire shows 110,000 to 150,000 clones, around 93% found once; its top ten account for approximately 3%. This CDR3 is 14 amino acids long. The ends were cut back, 9 bases at V and 0 bases at J, with 11 bases in the middle. Looked up from germline, CDR1 is KGHDR and CDR2 is SFDVKD. This clone was found a few times. Its antigen remains unidentified. J is TRBJ1-5 and V is TRBV24-1; tentative D call: TRBD1 (5 bases). This TCR derives from an adult in good health. The starting material was peripheral blood, obtained on day 0 of AZD1222 vaccination. This CDR3 reads CATFLGGSNQPQHF. As DNA, the CDR3 is TGTGCCACCTTTCTCGGGGGTAGCAATCAGCCCCAGCATTTT.